The 30 T cell receptor beta chains given below trace back to one sample, sequenced in a study of identical twins. TCRdb reprocessed the 5' RACE reads via MiXCR and lists one record per CDR3 protein. The sample shows 450,000 or so distinct CDR3 sequences, approximately 14% of them seen only once. These same data were also listed under a study on yellow fever vaccine responses in identical twins.

Sequenced sample: CD4+ T cells sorted from blood. The source is a young woman in good health.

Many counts were recorded for this clonotype. This chain connects TRBV9 to TRBJ2-5, with TRBD1 matching 9 bases. Per germline, CDR1 SGDLS and CDR2 YYNGEE. This CDR3 spans 15 amino acids. The junction had 8 bases not matched to a gene; V was cut back by 3 bases and J by 5 bases. The CDR3 nucleotides read TGTGCCAGCAGCGCGGGACAGGGCTATCAGGAGACCCAGTACTTC. Translation gives CASSAGQGYQETQYF.

J is TRBJ2-5 and V is TRBV7-2; 7 nucleotides align to TRBD1. This CDR3 spans 16 amino acids. CDR1 is SGHTA and CDR2 is FQGNSA in the germline V gene. The J segment lost 4 bases and the V segment lost 4 bases, leaving 12 bases of the junction unmatched. The CDR3 sequence: CASSSAKQGRGETQYF. The CDR3 coding sequence is TGTGCCAGCAGCTCCGCGAAACAGGGGCGTGGAGAGACCCAGTACTTC. Variable domain in full (rest from reference TRBV7-2 and TRBJ2-5): GAGVSQSPSNKVTEKGKDVELRCDPISGHTALYWYRQSLGQGLEFLIYFQGNSAPDKSGLPSDRFSAERTGGSVSTLTIQRTQQEDSAVYLCASSSAKQGRGETQYFGPGTRLLVL.

This clonotype was seen only a few times. The chain joins TRBV18 to TRBJ2-3, with 9 bases identical to TRBD2. The CDR3 spans 16 residues. The V gene's germline CDR1 is KGHSH and CDR2 LQKENI. Germline trimming cut 3 bases from V and 2 bases from J; bases unmatched to any gene: 6. As DNA, the CDR3 is TGTGCCAGCTCACCGGGGACTAGCAGCTCCACAGATACGCAGTATTTT. Its protein product is CASSPGTSSSTDTQYF.

This clonotype was seen a few times. V usage is TRBV3-1 and J usage is TRBJ2-7, with D maybe TRBD1 (5 bases). This CDR3 contains 13 residues. The germline gives CDR1 LGHDT, CDR2 YNNKEL (reference sequence). V was shortened by 4 bases and J by 2 bases, with 9 bases between the two germline ends. The DNA for the CDR3 is TGTGCCAGCAGCCCCGGACATCCCTACGAGCAGTACTTC. It yields the protein CASSPGHPYEQYF.

This clonotype was observed at least ten times. The chain joins TRBV29-1 to TRBJ2-2; weak D call: TRBD2 (5 bases). Germline CDR1 reads SQVTM; CDR2 reads ANQGSEA. The CDR3 is 12 residues long. The V end was cut by 4 bases, the J end by 5 bases, with 8 bases between. CDR3 nucleotide sequence: TGCAGCGTTGTCAGCGGAACCGGGGAGCTGTTTTTT. Amino acids: CSVVSGTGELFF.

This clonotype was observed a single time. The V call is TRBV2, the J call TRBJ2-3; TRBD2 is a possible D gene (6 bases). Germline V gene lookup returns CDR1 SNHLY and CDR2 FYNNEI. V shed 6 bases and J shed 8 bases, with 15 bases lying between them. The CDR3 extends over 13 amino acids. CDR3 coding DNA: TGTGCCAGCAGAGGGACTTTAATATCTACGCAGTATTTT. It is translated as CASRGTLISTQYF. The full variable domain, completed using reference TRBV2 and TRBJ2-3, is EPEVTQTPSHQVTQMGQEVILRCVPISNHLYFYWYRQILGQKVEFLVSFYNNEISEKSEIFDDQFSVERPDGSNFTLKIRSTKLEDSAMYFCASRGTLISTQYFGPGTRLTVL.

This clonotype was seen a handful of times. V usage is TRBV7-8 and J usage is TRBJ1-5; D gene uncertain. Germline V lookup: CDR1 SGHVS, CDR2 FQNEAQ. The CDR3 loop spans 16 amino acids. The ends were cut back, 5 bases at V and 6 bases at J, with 20 bases in the middle. This chain's CDR3 is CASSAPKVASGQPQHF. Here the CDR3 DNA reads TGTGCCAGCAGCGCCCCTAAAGTCGCGTCGGGTCAGCCCCAGCATTTT.

The gene calls are TRBV12-3 or TRBV12-4 and TRBJ1-2, with 9 nucleotides matching TRBD1. Trimming took 6 bases from V and 6 from J; bases not matched to a gene: 5. This CDR3 contains 13 residues. The CDR3 region is CASSLGQGNGYTF. The CDR3 nucleotides read TGTGCCAGCAGCCTTGGACAGGGGAATGGCTACACCTTC.

The CDR3 DNA is TGTGCCAGCAGATCAGGGGTGGAGCAGCCCCAGCATTTT. Its protein is CASRSGVEQPQHF. The chain employs TRBV6-1 and TRBJ1-5; D is possibly TRBD1 (6 bases). Trimming removed 6 bases at V and 7 bases at J, with 13 bases between. The CDR3 totals 13 residues. Germline CDR1 is MNHNS and CDR2 is SASEGT.

In its sample, this clonotype was seen a few times. This chain's CDR3 is CASSYPAGAGLGTQYF. As DNA, the CDR3 is TGTGCCAGCAGTTATCCAGCGGGGGCGGGTTTGGGGACGCAGTATTTT. The rearrangement links TRBV27 to TRBJ2-3; 8 bases match TRBD2. CDR1 is MNHEY and CDR2 is SMNVEV in the germline V gene (reference sequence). This CDR3 spans 16 amino acids. J gave up 9 bases and V 4 bases, and 15 bases lay outside the gene matches.

The chain couples TRBV5-1 to TRBJ2-3, with 15 bases identical to TRBD2. This CDR3 comprises 20 residues. Germline lookup yields CDR1 SGHRS and CDR2 YFSETQ. The V gene end was trimmed by 1 base and the J gene end by 3 bases; junction bases not matched to a gene: 12. The CDR3 is CASSLYRTSGRAEGTDTQYF. The DNA for the CDR3 is TGCGCCAGCAGCTTGTACCGGACTAGCGGGAGGGCCGAAGGTACAGATACGCAGTATTTT.

The rearrangement links TRBV12-3 or TRBV12-4 to TRBJ2-1; 8 nucleotides align to TRBD1. V was clipped by 5 bases and J by 6 bases; unmatched bases: 6. There are 14 residues in the CDR3. CDR3 coding DNA: TGTGCCAGCAGTCGAGGACAGGGCCGCAATGAGCAGTTCTTC. Translated, it gives CASSRGQGRNEQFF.

This chain connects TRBV6-1 to TRBJ1-5; perhaps TRBD1 as D (5 bases). This CDR3 is 14 amino acids long. Germline V gives CDR1 MNHNS, CDR2 SASEGT. V lost 7 bases and J lost 6, with 16 bases in between. The CDR3: CASTGGQGGQPQHF. For the CDR3, the DNA is TGTGCCAGCACGGGTGGGCAGGGAGGTCAGCCCCAGCATTTT.

This clonotype was observed a few times. The chain carries TRBV27 and TRBJ2-3, with a weak D call TRBD1 (5 bases). V lost 0 bases, J lost 0 bases, and 10 bases lay in between. Germline CDR1 MNHEY, CDR2 SMNVEV (reference sequence). The CDR3 consists of 16 residues. This CDR3 reads CASSLSQGPSTDTQYF. The CDR3 DNA reads as TGTGCCAGCAGTTTATCGCAGGGTCCTAGCACAGATACGCAGTATTTT.

This clonotype was seen ten or more times. The CDR3 region has the DNA TGTGCCAGCTCACCGACACAAGAGACCCAGTACTTC. Amino acids: CASSPTQETQYF. This chain connects TRBV18 to TRBJ2-5; no reliable D call. Trimming removed 3 bases at V and 2 bases at J, with 4 bases between. The CDR3 is 12 amino acids. Germline assignment: CDR1 KGHSH and CDR2 LQKENI. The entire variable domain, with the rest obtained from reference TRBV18 and TRBJ2-5, is as follows: NAGVMQNPRHLVRRRGQEARLRCSPMKGHSHVYWYRQLPEEGLKFMVYLQKENIIDESGMPKERFSAEFPKEGPSILRIQQVVRGDSAAYFCASSPTQETQYFGPGTRLLVL.

Ten or more counts support this clonotype. This sequence joins TRBV24-1 and TRBJ2-2, with D perhaps matching TRBD1 (6 bases). This CDR3 contains 15 residues. V was shortened by 9 bases and J by 1 base, with 14 bases between the two germline ends. Germline values: CDR1 KGHDR, CDR2 SFDVKD. The CDR3 sequence: CATAFSTGNTGELFF. CDR3 nucleotide sequence: TGTGCCACCGCCTTTTCGACAGGGAACACCGGGGAGCTGTTTTTT.

The gene calls are TRBV6-1 and TRBJ1-5, with no clear D. There are 13 residues in the CDR3. Deletions cut 4 bases from V and 2 bases from J, with 6 bases between. In germline, CDR1 is MNHNS, CDR2 SASEGT. CDR3 bases: TGTGCCAGCAGTGGGAAGGGCAATCAGCCCCAGCATTTT. This translates into CASSGKGNQPQHF.

V usage is TRBV20-1 and J usage is TRBJ2-3; 8 nucleotides match TRBD1. The germline gives CDR1 DFQATT, CDR2 SNEGSKA (reference sequence). This CDR3 contains 14 residues. The CDR3 loop is CSGQTGDSTDTQYF. The CDR3 DNA reads as TGCAGCGGACAGACAGGGGATAGCACAGATACGCAGTATTTT.

The CDR3 is CASSYETGTNTEAFF. In DNA form, the CDR3 reads TGTGCCAGCAGTTACGAGACAGGCACGAACACTGAAGCTTTCTTT. The V gene is TRBV6-5, the J gene TRBJ1-1; D possibly corresponds to TRBD1 (6 bases). V was trimmed by 2 bases and J by 1 base, leaving 11 bases between them. Germline V gene data show CDR1 as MNHEY and CDR2 as SVGAGI. The CDR3 spans 15 residues.

This clonotype has a handful of counts. CDR3 bases: TGCAGCGTTGAAAGGCAGGGCGCAGATACGCAGTATTTT. Its protein is CSVERQGADTQYF. This rearrangement joins TRBV29-1 to TRBJ2-3; a weak D match, TRBD1 (5 bases). Germline CDR1 and CDR2: SQVTM and ANQGSEA. V was trimmed by 2 bases and J by 4 bases, leaving 10 bases between them. This CDR3 is 13 amino acids long.

V and J are TRBV15 and TRBJ2-7; 9 nucleotides align to TRBD1. This CDR3 contains 17 residues. Germline assignment: CDR1 LNHNV and CDR2 YYDKDF (reference sequence). V dropped 0 bases and J dropped 2; count of bases not matched to a gene: 8. CDR3 DNA sequence: TGTGCCACCAGCAGAGATCTGCCGGGACAGGGTCCCTACGAGCAGTACTTC. Protein product: CATSRDLPGQGPYEQYF.

This clonotype was recorded a few times. The J gene is TRBJ2-7, the V gene TRBV20-1; 8 bases agree with TRBD2. The ends lost 6 bases at V and 4 bases at J; junction bases unmatched: 8. The CDR3 extends over 13 amino acids. The V gene's germline CDR1 is DFQATT and CDR2 SNEGSKA (reference sequence). The CDR3 spells CSAYSGNRYEQYF. CDR3 coding DNA: TGCAGTGCCTATAGCGGGAATCGGTACGAGCAGTACTTC.

In this sample, this clonotype turned up a few times. V and J are TRBV6-1 and TRBJ2-1; a possible D gene is TRBD1 (6 bases). Germline values: CDR1 MNHNS, CDR2 SASEGT. V lost 6 bases and J lost 0, with 15 bases in between. CDR3 length: 16 residues. CDR3 DNA: TGTGCCAGCAGAGAATGGGACACTTCCTCCTACAATGAGCAGTTCTTC. It yields the protein CASREWDTSSYNEQFF.

This clonotype was recorded many times. The chain couples TRBV27 to TRBJ1-1, with TRBD1 identical over 9 bases. Germline CDR1 MNHEY, CDR2 SMNVEV (reference sequence). V lost 6 bases to trimming and J lost 1 base; unmatched junction nucleotides: 6. The CDR3 spans 15 residues. The CDR3 sequence: CASSMVGQGNTEAFF. The CDR3 DNA sequence: TGTGCCAGCAGCATGGTGGGACAGGGGAACACTGAAGCTTTCTTT.

This clonotype showed up just a few times. The CDR3 region is CASSLTVGSWGKQFF. CDR3 in DNA: TGTGCCAGCAGTCTGACCGTAGGGAGTTGGGGTAAGCAGTTCTTC. The rearrangement joins TRBV5-5 to TRBJ2-1; TRBD2 is a possible D gene (5 bases). This CDR3 is built from 15 residues. In germline, CDR1 is SGHKS, CDR2 YYEKEE (reference sequence). V lost 5 bases, J lost 11 bases, and 23 bases lay in between.

This clonotype was seen only a few times. The rearrangement uses TRBV10-2 and TRBJ2-1; TRBD2 aligns across 14 bases. The CDR3 spans 17 residues. V was pared by 5 bases and J by 0 bases, with 3 bases of the junction left unmatched. Germline V lookup: CDR1 WSHSY, CDR2 SAAADI. Here the CDR3 reads CASSRTSGRSSYNEQFF. In nucleotides, the CDR3 is TGCGCCAGCAGTCGGACTAGCGGGAGGAGCTCCTACAATGAGCAGTTCTTC.

The chain recombines TRBV12-5 with TRBJ2-4, with D uncertain. Germline V gene data show CDR1 as LGHNT and CDR2 as FRNRAP. Trimming cost V 0 bases and J 0 bases, with 12 bases left between them. This CDR3 is 17 amino acids long. The CDR3 region is CASGLVPRGRAKNIQYF. The CDR3 DNA reads TGTGCTAGTGGTTTGGTACCCCGTGGTCGAGCCAAAAACATTCAGTACTTC.

This clonotype appeared a few times. The junction and the germline gene differ at one end; a read error may be behind it. V usage is TRBV30 and J usage is TRBJ2-7; possibly TRBD1 for D (6 bases). Germline V gene lookup returns CDR1 GTSNPN and CDR2 SVGIG (reference sequence). The CDR3 extends over 14 amino acids. DNA of the CDR3: TGTACCTGGAGTGTGAGCAGGGGAGCCTACGAGCAGTACTTC. Translating gives CTWSVSRGAYEQYF.

The genes are TRBV11-2 and TRBJ2-7; TRBD1 is a possible D gene (6 bases). There are 15 residues in the CDR3. V was cut by 0 bases and J by 2 bases, with 11 bases left in between. The V gene's germline CDR1 is SGHAT and CDR2 FQNNGV. CDR3 coding DNA: TGTGCCAGCAGCTTAGAAACCCAGGGGCCCTACGAGCAGTACTTC. This gives the protein CASSLETQGPYEQYF.

The V and J genes are TRBV7-2 and TRBJ2-1, with TRBD2 matching over 9 bases. Germline V lookup: CDR1 SGHTA, CDR2 FQGNSA. After removal of 5 bases from V and 12 bases from J, the junction contained 11 bases not matched to a gene. The length of the CDR3 is 14 residues. The CDR3 nucleotides are TGTGCCAGCAGCCCACGGCGGGAGGGTCAGGTGCAGTTCTTC. Translated: CASSPRREGQVQFF.